The 18 T cell receptor beta chains presented below share a single source sample, sequenced in a study of prognosis after radiotherapy for stage I lung cancer. Genomic DNA served as the source from which two-round multiplex PCR generated TCR beta CDR3 amplicons. The use of primers specific to each TRBV and TRBJ gene characterized first-round PCR. TCRdb ran MiXCR on the multiplex PCR reads and lists one entry per CDR3 protein. The profile covers about 12,000 distinct CDR3 sequences, with 35% appearing a single time and roughly 58% taken by the ten largest. The material was PBMCs, obtained before or after stereotactic body radiation therapy (not recorded which). The receptors derive from a donor at least 50 years old with non-small cell lung cancer.

The chain joins TRBV5-1 to TRBJ2-2; no reliable D call. Per germline, CDR1 SGHRS and CDR2 YFSETQ. This CDR3 spans 14 amino acids. Trimming shortened V by 0 bases and J by 5 bases, and 8 bases separated the two germline ends. CDR3 protein: CASSLDGPTGELFF. The CDR3 DNA sequence: TGCGCCAGCAGCTTGGATGGGCCAACCGGGGAGCTGTTTTTT.

Many counts were recorded for this clonotype. CDR3: CASSEPVTGELFF. In nucleotides, the CDR3 is TGCGCCAGCAGTGAGCCCGTCACCGGGGAGCTGTTTTTT. This chain connects TRBV10-2 to TRBJ2-2; D gene unclear. V lost 2 bases, J lost 4 bases, and 5 bases lay in between. Germline V gives CDR1 WSHSY, CDR2 SAAADI. The CDR3 runs to 13 residues.

This clonotype was seen repeatedly, ten times or more. This rearrangement joins TRBV5-5 to TRBJ2-2, with D perhaps TRBD2 (5 bases). V lost 1 base and J 5 bases, leaving 21 bases between the germline ends. Germline V gene sequence: CDR1 SGHKS, CDR2 YYEKEE (reference sequence). The CDR3 spans 18 residues. The CDR3 bases are TGTGCCAGCAGCTTGATAATAGGTGGGAGAAGGGTGACCGGGGAGCTGTTTTTT. Its protein product is CASSLIIGGRRVTGELFF.

As concerns this clonotype: A single base is all that separates this from a far larger clone, so a read error is likely. The CDR3 reads CASILSGSEETQYF. DNA of the CDR3: TGTGCCAGCATCCTAAGCGGGAGCGAAGAGACCCAGTACTTC. The gene calls are TRBV12-3 or TRBV12-4 and TRBJ2-7, with TRBD2 identical over 8 bases. The J call may be mistaken, given a closer DNA end match to TRBJ2-5. CDR3 length: 14 amino acids.

The gene calls are TRBV3-1 and TRBJ2-2; tentatively, D is TRBD2 (6 bases). This CDR3 comprises 13 residues. Germline CDR1 and CDR2: LGHDT and YNNKEL (reference sequence). Deletions cut 2 bases from V and 7 bases from J, with 8 bases between. The CDR3 region is CASSQQGGGELFF. The CDR3 bases are TGTGCCAGCAGCCAACAGGGAGGCGGGGAGCTGTTTTTT.

This clonotype was seen ten or more times. The gene calls are TRBV4-3 and TRBJ1-3; D unclear. From germline, CDR1 is LGHNA and CDR2 YSLEER. V gave up 1 base and J gave up 2 bases, with 9 bases separating them. This CDR3 spans 15 amino acids. This CDR3 reads CASSQGAGTGNTIYF. CDR3 in DNA: TGCGCCAGCAGCCAAGGAGCTGGTACTGGAAACACCATATATTTT.

This clonotype was detected ten times or more. This chain connects TRBV3-1 to TRBJ1-6; D gene unclear. The length of the CDR3 is 19 residues. In germline, CDR1 is LGHDT, CDR2 YNNKEL (reference sequence). Trimming took 0 bases from V and 2 from J, leaving 17 bases between them. DNA of the CDR3: TGTGCCAGCAGCCAAGATGTTGCACTATCGGTACCCTATAATTCACCCCTCCACTTT. This gives the protein CASSQDVALSVPYNSPLHF.

The chain couples TRBV9 to TRBJ2-1; 7 nucleotides match TRBD2. Unmatched junction bases numbered 2, after V lost 3 bases and J lost 2 bases. The CDR3 length is 14 residues. Looked up from germline, CDR1 is SGDLS and CDR2 is YYNGEE. The DNA of the CDR3 is TGTGCCAGCAGCGGGAGCGGGGCCTACAATGAGCAGTTCTTC. Protein sequence: CASSGSGAYNEQFF.

This clonotype was seen only once. The CDR3 loop reads CASSTKGGPSGNTIYF. In DNA, the CDR3 is TGTGCCAGCAGTACGAAGGGAGGACCATCTGGAAACACCATATATTTT. V gene TRBV28 combines with J gene TRBJ1-3; no clear D gene. Germline CDR1 reads MDHEN; CDR2 reads SYDVKM. The CDR3 has 16 residues. V gave up 5 bases and J gave up 1 base, with 15 bases separating them.

The CDR3 coding sequence is TGTGCCAGCAGTTCAGGGGCTTGGGCTGGAAACACCATATATTTT. It specifies CASSSGAWAGNTIYF. This chain joins TRBV28 and TRBJ1-3, with TRBD1 as a possible D gene (6 bases). Germline values: CDR1 MDHEN, CDR2 SYDVKM. Trimming removed 4 bases at V and 2 bases at J, with 12 bases between. The CDR3 is 15 residues long.

This clonotype was seen a handful of times. It differs at one base from a far larger clone, so likely a read error. CDR3 loop: CASSYGWEADTQYF. CDR3 DNA: TGTGCCAGCAGTTACGGATGGGAGGCAGATACGCAGTATTTT. The chain combines TRBV6-1 with TRBJ2-3; weak D call: TRBD2 (6 bases). This CDR3 is built from 14 residues. With 5 bases removed from V and 4 bases from J, the gap between germline ends came to 13 bases. Germline CDR1 MNHNS, CDR2 SASEGT.

By frequency in the sample, this clonotype is medium-sized (0.01 to 0.1%). The genes are TRBV6-1 and TRBJ2-1; a possible D gene is TRBD2 (6 bases). Trimming cost V 5 bases and J 8 bases, with 16 bases left between them. CDR3 length: 14 amino acids. The V gene's germline CDR1 is MNHNS and CDR2 SASEGT. Written as DNA, the CDR3 is TGTGCCAGCAGTACCTTGACTAGTGCTGATGAGCAGTTCTTC. Amino acids: CASSTLTSADEQFF.

This clonotype has a count of ten or more. The chain links TRBV7-7 to TRBJ2-2; D gene uncertain. V was cut by 3 bases and J by 0 bases, with 11 bases left in between. Germline assignment: CDR1 SSHAT and CDR2 FNYEAQ (reference sequence). The length of the CDR3 is 16 residues. The CDR3, as DNA: TGTGCCAGCAGCTTCCGTACTACTACGAACACCGGGGAGCTGTTTTTT. It specifies CASSFRTTTNTGELFF.

This clonotype was counted many times. J is TRBJ2-3 and V is TRBV6-1; D call uncertain. V was shortened by 7 bases and J by 2 bases, with 13 bases between the two germline ends. Germline values: CDR1 MNHNS, CDR2 SASEGT. This CDR3 contains 14 residues. In DNA form, the CDR3 reads TGTGCCAGCAAACGGGCAGCCTACACAGATACGCAGTATTTT. Protein: CASKRAAYTDTQYF.

The gene calls are TRBV9 and TRBJ2-5; 8 bases align to TRBD2. The CDR3 contains 15 residues. The germline CDR1 and CDR2 sequences are SGDLS and YYNGEE. The V and J ends lost 5 bases and 1 base, in that order; junction bases with no gene match: 7. DNA of the CDR3: TGTGCCAGCAGTCTCACCGGGACTAGCCAAGAGACCCAGTACTTC. Protein: CASSLTGTSQETQYF.

The chain has TRBV7-6 and TRBJ2-7; the D is unclear. Germline CDR1 and CDR2: SGHVS and FNYEAQ. The CDR3 length is 13 residues. V was shortened by 1 base and J by 4 bases, with 8 bases between the two germline ends. The CDR3 sequence is CASSLGVGYEQYF. The CDR3 nucleotides are TGTGCCAGCAGCTTAGGAGTTGGGTACGAGCAGTACTTC.

The CDR3 protein is CASSQGWGATDTQYF. In nucleotides, the CDR3 is TGTGCCAGCAGCCAAGGATGGGGGGCGACAGATACGCAGTATTTT. V is TRBV3-1 and J is TRBJ2-3, with D tentatively TRBD1 or TRBD2 (6 bases each). The V gene lost 1 base and the J gene lost 3 bases, with 11 bases spanning the gap. The CDR3 loop spans 15 amino acids. Germline CDR1 is LGHDT and CDR2 is YNNKEL (reference sequence).

Comments on this clonotype: Since a far larger clone is one base different, this is likely a read error. The chain uses TRBV6-4 and TRBJ2-1; D gene unclear. CDR3 length: 16 residues. The germline CDR1 and CDR2 sequences are MRHNA and SNTAGT. The CDR3 nucleotides read TGTGCCAGCAGTTACTCCAGTCCCCTCTCGGGCAGTGAGCACTTCTTC. Amino acids: CASSYSSPLSGSEHFF.